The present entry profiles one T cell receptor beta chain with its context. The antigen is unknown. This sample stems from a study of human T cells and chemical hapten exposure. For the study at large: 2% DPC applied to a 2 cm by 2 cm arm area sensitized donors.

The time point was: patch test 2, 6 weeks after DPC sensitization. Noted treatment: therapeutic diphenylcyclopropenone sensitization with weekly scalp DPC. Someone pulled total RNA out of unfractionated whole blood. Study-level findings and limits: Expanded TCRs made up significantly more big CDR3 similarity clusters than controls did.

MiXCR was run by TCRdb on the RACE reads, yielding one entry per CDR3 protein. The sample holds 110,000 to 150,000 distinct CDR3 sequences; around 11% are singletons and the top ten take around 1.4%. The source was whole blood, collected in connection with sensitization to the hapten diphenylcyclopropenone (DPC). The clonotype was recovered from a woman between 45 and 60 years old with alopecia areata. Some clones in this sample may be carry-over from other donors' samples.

CDR3 DNA sequence: TGCAGTGCCCCGACTAGCGGGAGAGAGACCCAGTACTTC. This translates into CSAPTSGRETQYF. This chain joins TRBV20-1 and TRBJ2-5, with 12 bases aligning to TRBD2. J lost 4 bases, V lost 6 bases, and 3 bases had no gene match. The CDR3 is made up of 13 amino acids. Looked up from germline, CDR1 is DFQATT and CDR2 is SNEGSKA (reference sequence).